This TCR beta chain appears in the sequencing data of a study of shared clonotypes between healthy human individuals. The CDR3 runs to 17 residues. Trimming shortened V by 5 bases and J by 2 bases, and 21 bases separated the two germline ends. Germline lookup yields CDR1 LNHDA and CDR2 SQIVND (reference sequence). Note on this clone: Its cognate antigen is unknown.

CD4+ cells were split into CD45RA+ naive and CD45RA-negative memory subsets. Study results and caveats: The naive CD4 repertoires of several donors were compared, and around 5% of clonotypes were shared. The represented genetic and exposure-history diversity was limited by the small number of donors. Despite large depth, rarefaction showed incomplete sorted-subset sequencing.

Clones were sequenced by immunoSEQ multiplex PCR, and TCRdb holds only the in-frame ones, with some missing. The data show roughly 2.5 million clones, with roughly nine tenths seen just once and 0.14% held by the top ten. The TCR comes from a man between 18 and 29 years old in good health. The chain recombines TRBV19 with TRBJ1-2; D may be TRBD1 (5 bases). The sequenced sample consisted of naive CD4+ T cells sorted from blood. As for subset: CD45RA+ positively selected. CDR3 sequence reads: CASSLPPRQLGNYGYTF. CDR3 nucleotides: TGTGCCAGTAGTCTACCCCCTCGACAGTTAGGCAACTATGGCTACACCTTC.